A single sample gave rise to the 12 T cell receptor beta chains below, sequenced in a study of CD8 T cells in ankylosing spondylitis. In TCRdb, the 5' RACE reads were re-called with MiXCR into one record per CDR3 protein. The sample consists of roughly 180,000 distinct CDR3 sequences, under 15% of them appearing once. Sequenced sample: blood, either unsorted or a sorted T cell fraction (not recorded which). All receptors come from a female donor with ankylosing spondylitis or in good health (not recorded which).

This clonotype was seen at least ten times. The V gene is TRBV12-3 or TRBV12-4, the J gene TRBJ1-2; 9 bases fit TRBD1. The V segment lost 4 bases and the J segment 4 bases; nucleotides outside the gene matches: 4. The CDR3 runs to 14 residues. CDR3 nucleotide sequence: TGTGCCAGCAGTTATACAGGGGGCGGCTATGGCTACACCTTC. Translation: CASSYTGGGYGYTF.

The table lists this clonotype with a few counts. This chain uses TRBV20-1 with TRBJ1-1; tentative D call: TRBD1 (5 bases). This CDR3 has 14 residues. The V and J ends lost 1 base and 0 bases respectively, with 9 bases between them. In germline, CDR1 is DFQATT, CDR2 SNEGSKA (reference sequence). The CDR3 is CSARGGSMNTEAFF. CDR3 nucleotides: TGCAGTGCTAGAGGGGGCAGCATGAACACTGAAGCTTTCTTT.

This rearrangement joins TRBV19 to TRBJ2-3; tentatively, D is TRBD2 (5 bases). The CDR3 is made up of 14 amino acids. V was cut by 5 bases and J by 2 bases, with 11 bases left in between. Germline assignment: CDR1 LNHDA and CDR2 SQIVND (reference sequence). The CDR3 DNA reads TGTGCCAGTAGTCCAAGCGGTTACACAGATACGCAGTATTTT. As protein: CASSPSGYTDTQYF.

The CDR3 is CASCLTSGRARSYNEQFF. CDR3 in DNA: TGTGCCTCCTGCCTGACTAGCGGGAGGGCGCGGTCCTACAATGAGCAGTTCTTC. The genes are TRBV6-4 and TRBJ2-1, with 14 bases aligning to TRBD2. CDR1 is MRHNA and CDR2 is SNTAGT in the germline V gene. The CDR3 covers 18 residues. V shed 11 bases and J 1 base; nucleotides not matched to a gene: 13.

This clonotype was recorded once. The chain couples TRBV28 to TRBJ1-4, with D unresolved. CDR1 is MDHEN, CDR2 SYDVKM, per germline. V lost 10 bases to trimming and J lost 5 bases, with 14 bases between them. The CDR3 is 13 amino acids. In DNA, the CDR3 is TGTGCCAACACTGAGGGATGGAATGAAAAACTGTTTTTT. Its translation: CANTEGWNEKLFF. The whole variable domain, remainder taken from reference TRBV28 and TRBJ1-4, is DVKVTQSSRYLVKRTGEKVFLECVQDMDHENMFWYRQDPGLGLRLIYFSYDVKMKEKGDIPEGYSVSREKKERFSLILESASTNQTSMYLCANTEGWNEKLFFGSGTQLSVL.

At least ten counts were recorded for this clonotype. The chain recombines TRBV24-1 with TRBJ2-7; TRBD2 matches 12 bases. V dropped 5 bases and J dropped 4; count of bases not matched to a gene: 8. This CDR3 contains 16 residues. In germline, CDR1 is KGHDR, CDR2 SFDVKD. The CDR3 DNA reads as TGTGCCACCAGTGGGGAGACTAGCGGGAGAGGGTACGAGCAGTACTTC. Translated, it gives CATSGETSGRGYEQYF.

This clonotype was detected only a few times. The genes are TRBV12-3 or TRBV12-4 and TRBJ2-1; D unclear. CDR3 length: 15 amino acids. V was shortened by 1 base and J by 0 bases, with 7 bases between the two germline ends. The CDR3 bases are TGTGCCAGCAGTTTAGATTCTCACTCCTACAATGAGCAGTTCTTC. Its translation: CASSLDSHSYNEQFF.

This clonotype was counted many times. The chain combines TRBV7-9 with TRBJ2-1; 10 bases are a match to TRBD2. V gave up 3 bases and J gave up 7 bases; unmatched junction bases: 9. This CDR3 region has 16 residues. Germline loops: CDR1 SEHNR, CDR2 FQNEAQ (reference sequence). CDR3 loop: CASSLVIAGGTNEQFF. The CDR3 coding sequence is TGTGCCAGCAGCTTGGTAATAGCGGGAGGAACGAATGAGCAGTTCTTC.

This clonotype was observed many times. The V gene is TRBV5-1, the J gene TRBJ2-7, with no clear D. The V gene lost 0 bases and the J gene lost 0 bases, with 7 bases spanning the gap. The CDR3 extends over 14 amino acids. CDR1 is SGHRS and CDR2 is YFSETQ in the germline V gene. CDR3 nucleotides: TGCGCCAGCAGCTTGGGGCCTTCCTCCTACGAGCAGTACTTC. Translated: CASSLGPSSYEQYF.

The DNA for the CDR3 is TGTGCCAGCAGCACCCACAGGGGTAACACTGAAGCTTTCTTT. It yields the protein CASSTHRGNTEAFF. The V call is TRBV7-3, the J call TRBJ1-1, with 7 bases aligning to TRBD1. Germline CDR1 is SGHTA and CDR2 is FQGTGA. V lost 5 bases and J lost 2; bases outside the gene matches: 5. The CDR3 runs to 14 residues. The entire variable domain, with the rest obtained from reference TRBV7-3 and TRBJ1-1, is as follows: GAGVSQTPSNKVTEKGKYVELRCDPISGHTALYWYRQSLGQGPEFLIYFQGTGAADDSGLPNDRFFAVRPEGSVSTLKIQRTERGDSAVYLCASSTHRGNTEAFFGQGTRLTVV.

This clonotype appeared many times. This rearrangement joins TRBV3-1 to TRBJ2-2; the match to TRBD2 covers 11 bases. This CDR3 spans 16 amino acids. Germline V gene data show CDR1 as LGHDT and CDR2 as YNNKEL (reference sequence). Trimming took 4 bases from V and 5 from J; bases not matched to a gene: 6. CDR3 coding DNA: TGTGCCAGCAGCCCCCCGAGACTAGCGGGGACCGGGGAGCTGTTTTTT. Translated, it gives CASSPPRLAGTGELFF. The variable domain in full, with the rest retrieved from reference TRBV3-1 and TRBJ2-2, is DTAVSQTPKYLVTQMGNDKSIKCEQNLGHDTMYWYKQDSKKFLKIMFSYNNKELIINETVPNRFSPKSPDKAHLNLHINSLELGDSAVYFCASSPPRLAGTGELFFGEGSRLTVL.

This clonotype was observed many times. The genes are TRBV6-5 and TRBJ2-5, with D unresolved. Germline CDR1 reads MNHEY; CDR2 reads SVGAGI. The CDR3 has 13 residues. V gave up 0 bases and J gave up 4 bases, with 6 bases separating them. The DNA for the CDR3 is TGTGCCAGCAGTTACTCTGGCGGAGAGACCCAGTACTTC. Its translation is CASSYSGGETQYF.